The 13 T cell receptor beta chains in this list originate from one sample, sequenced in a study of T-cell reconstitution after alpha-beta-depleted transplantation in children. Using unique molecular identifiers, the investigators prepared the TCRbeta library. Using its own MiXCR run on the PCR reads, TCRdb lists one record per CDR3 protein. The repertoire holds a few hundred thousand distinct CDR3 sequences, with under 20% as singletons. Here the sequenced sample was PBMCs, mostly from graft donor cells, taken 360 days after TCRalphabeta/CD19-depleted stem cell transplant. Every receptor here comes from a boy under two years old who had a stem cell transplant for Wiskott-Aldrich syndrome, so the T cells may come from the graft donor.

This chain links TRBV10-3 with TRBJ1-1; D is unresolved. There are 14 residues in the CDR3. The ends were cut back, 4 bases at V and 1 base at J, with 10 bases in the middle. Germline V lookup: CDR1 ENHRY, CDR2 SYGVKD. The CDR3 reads CAISVASENTEAFF. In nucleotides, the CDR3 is TGTGCCATCAGTGTTGCTTCAGAGAACACTGAAGCTTTCTTT.

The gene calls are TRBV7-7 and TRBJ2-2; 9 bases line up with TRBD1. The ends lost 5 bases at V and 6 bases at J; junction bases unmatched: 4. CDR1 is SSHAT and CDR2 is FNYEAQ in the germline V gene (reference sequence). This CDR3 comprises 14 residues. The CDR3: CASSLRQGAGELFF. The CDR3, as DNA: TGTGCCAGCAGCCTAAGACAGGGGGCCGGGGAGCTGTTTTTT.

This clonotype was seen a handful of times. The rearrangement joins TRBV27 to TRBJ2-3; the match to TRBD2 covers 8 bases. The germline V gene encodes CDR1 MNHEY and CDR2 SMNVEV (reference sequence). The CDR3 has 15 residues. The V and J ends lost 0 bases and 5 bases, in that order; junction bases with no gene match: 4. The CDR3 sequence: CASSLSSGREDTQYF. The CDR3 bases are TGTGCCAGCAGTTTATCGTCCGGGAGGGAAGATACGCAGTATTTT.

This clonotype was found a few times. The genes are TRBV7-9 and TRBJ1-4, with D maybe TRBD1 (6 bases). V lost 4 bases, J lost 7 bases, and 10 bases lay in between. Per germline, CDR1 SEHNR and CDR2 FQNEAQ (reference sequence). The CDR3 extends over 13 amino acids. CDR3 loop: CASSSRGGEKLFF. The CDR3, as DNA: TGTGCCAGCAGCTCCAGGGGAGGTGAAAAACTGTTTTTT.

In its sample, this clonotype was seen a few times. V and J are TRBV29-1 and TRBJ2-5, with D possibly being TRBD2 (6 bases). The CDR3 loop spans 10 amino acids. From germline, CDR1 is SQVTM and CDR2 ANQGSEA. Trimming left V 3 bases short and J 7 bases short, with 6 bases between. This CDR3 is CSVEGGTQYF. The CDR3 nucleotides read TGCAGCGTTGAGGGGGGGACCCAGTACTTC. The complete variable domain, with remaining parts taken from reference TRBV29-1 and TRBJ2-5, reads SAVISQKPSRDICQRGTSLTIQCQVDSQVTMMFWYRQQPGQSLTLIATANQGSEATYESGFVIDKFPISRPNLTFSTLTVSNMSPEDSSIYLCSVEGGTQYFGPGTRLLVL.

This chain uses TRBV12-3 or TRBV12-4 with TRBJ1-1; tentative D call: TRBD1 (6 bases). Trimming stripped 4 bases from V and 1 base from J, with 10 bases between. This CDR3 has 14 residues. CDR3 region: CASSSGTPNTEAFF. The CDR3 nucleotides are TGTGCCAGCAGTTCCGGGACACCGAACACTGAAGCTTTCTTT.

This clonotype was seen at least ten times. The CDR3 nucleotides are TGTGCCATGAGCGGTACGCTGTACACTGAAGCTTTCTTT. This codes for CAMSGTLYTEAFF. The chain links TRBV10-3 to TRBJ1-1; D is unclear. The CDR3 is 13 amino acids. V lost 9 bases to trimming and J lost 3 bases, with 14 bases between them. Germline-derived CDR1 and CDR2 are ENHRY and SYGVKD.

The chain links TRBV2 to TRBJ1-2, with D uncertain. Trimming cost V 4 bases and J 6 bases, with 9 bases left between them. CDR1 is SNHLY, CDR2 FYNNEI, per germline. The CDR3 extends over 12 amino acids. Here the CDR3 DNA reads TGTGCCAGCAGTGCCGATTCGGATGGCTACACCTTC. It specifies CASSADSDGYTF.

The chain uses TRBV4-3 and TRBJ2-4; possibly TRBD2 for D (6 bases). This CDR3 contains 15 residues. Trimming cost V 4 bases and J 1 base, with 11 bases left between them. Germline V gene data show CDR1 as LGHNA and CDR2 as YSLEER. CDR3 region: CASSPAGQAKNIQYF. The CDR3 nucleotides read TGCGCCAGCAGCCCCGCGGGGCAGGCCAAAAACATTCAGTACTTC.

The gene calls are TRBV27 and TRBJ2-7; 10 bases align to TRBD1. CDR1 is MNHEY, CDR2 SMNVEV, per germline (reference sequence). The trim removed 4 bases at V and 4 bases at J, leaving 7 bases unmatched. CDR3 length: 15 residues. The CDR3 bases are TGTGCCAGCAGTTCGCTCGGGACAGGGGAATACGAGCAGTACTTC. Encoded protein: CASSSLGTGEYEQYF.

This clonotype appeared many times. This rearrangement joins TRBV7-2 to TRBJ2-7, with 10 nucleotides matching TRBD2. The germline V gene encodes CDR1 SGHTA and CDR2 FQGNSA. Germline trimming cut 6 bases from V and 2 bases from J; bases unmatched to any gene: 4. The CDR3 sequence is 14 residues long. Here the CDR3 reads CASSVAGGTYEQYF. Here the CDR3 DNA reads TGTGCCAGCAGTGTAGCGGGGGGAACCTACGAGCAGTACTTC.

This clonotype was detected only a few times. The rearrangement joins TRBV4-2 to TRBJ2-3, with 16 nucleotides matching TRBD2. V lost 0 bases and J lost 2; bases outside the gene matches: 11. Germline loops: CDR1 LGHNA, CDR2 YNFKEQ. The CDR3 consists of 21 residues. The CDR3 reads CASSQDPTGTSGGAATDTQYF. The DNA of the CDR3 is TGTGCCAGCAGCCAAGATCCTACCGGGACTAGCGGGGGGGCTGCCACAGATACGCAGTATTTT.

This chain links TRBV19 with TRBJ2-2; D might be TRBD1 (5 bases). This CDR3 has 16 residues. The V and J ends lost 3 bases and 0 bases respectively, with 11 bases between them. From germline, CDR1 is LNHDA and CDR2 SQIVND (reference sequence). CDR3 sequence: CASSIWTNPNTGELFF. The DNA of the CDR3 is TGTGCCAGTAGTATCTGGACAAACCCGAACACCGGGGAGCTGTTTTTT.